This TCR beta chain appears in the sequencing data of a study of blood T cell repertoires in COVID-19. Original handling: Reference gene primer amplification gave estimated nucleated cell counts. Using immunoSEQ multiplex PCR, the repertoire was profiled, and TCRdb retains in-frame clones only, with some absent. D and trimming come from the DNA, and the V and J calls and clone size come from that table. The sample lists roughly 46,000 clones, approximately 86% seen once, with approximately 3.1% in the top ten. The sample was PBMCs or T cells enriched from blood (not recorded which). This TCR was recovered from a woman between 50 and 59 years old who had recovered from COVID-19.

The CDR3 is CASSQIAGGTYEQYF. CDR3 nucleotides: TGCGCCAGCAGCCAAATAGCGGGGGGAACCTACGAGCAGTACTTC. V usage is TRBV4-1 and J usage is TRBJ2-7; 10 nucleotides agree with TRBD2. The CDR3 loop spans 15 amino acids. Germline lookup yields CDR1 MGHRA and CDR2 YSYEKL. With V trimmed by 2 bases and J by 2 bases, 3 bases remained unmatched.